The 3 T cell receptor beta chains listed next were all sequenced from one sample in a study of post-analysis software for immune sequencing data. These receptors have no identified antigens. Tagging with unique molecular identifiers was a feature of the TCR beta cDNA libraries. TCRdb used MiXCR to reprocess the PCR reads, holding one entry per CDR3 protein. The sample holds 400,000 to 500,000 distinct CDR3 sequences; approximately 38% are singletons and the top ten take 6.5% to 8%. Whole-study findings and limits: The study found TRBV5-6, TRBV5-1 and TRBV20-1 among a few TRBV segments more frequent in patients than controls.

The sequenced sample was blood. Receptors were obtained from a girl aged 2 to 9 with multiple sclerosis.

The genes are TRBV28 and TRBJ1-2; perhaps TRBD1 as D (5 bases). The germline V gene has CDR1 MDHEN and CDR2 SYDVKM. This CDR3 region has 15 residues. Trimming took off 5 bases at V and 2 bases at J, with 15 bases between the two ends. The CDR3 region has the DNA TGTGCCAGCAGTCCTTGGGGGACTGGAAACTATGGCTACACCTTC. Encoded protein: CASSPWGTGNYGYTF.

This clonotype came up a few times. CDR3 protein: CASSRTRTRSYEQYF. The CDR3 nucleotides read TGTGCCAGCAGCCGTACCAGGACCAGATCCTACGAGCAGTACTTC. This chain connects TRBV28 to TRBJ2-7; the D is unclear. Trimming stripped 6 bases from V and 1 base from J, with 16 bases between. The CDR3 is 15 residues long. Germline CDR1 and CDR2: MDHEN and SYDVKM. Using reference TRBV28 and TRBJ2-7 for the parts outside the CDR3, the full variable domain is DVKVTQSSRYLVKRTGEKVFLECVQDMDHENMFWYRQDPGLGLRLIYFSYDVKMKEKGDIPEGYSVSREKKERFSLILESASTNQTSMYLCASSRTRTRSYEQYFGPGTRLTVT.

This chain links TRBV15 with TRBJ1-2, with D maybe TRBD1 (5 bases). The CDR3 runs to 17 residues. Between the trimmed V and J ends, which lost 3 bases and 0 bases, there was a span of 17 bases. Germline V gene sequence: CDR1 LNHNV, CDR2 YYDKDF (reference sequence). The CDR3 DNA reads as TGTGCCACCAGCAGTGCAGGGCAGCAACCCTCTAACTATGGCTACACCTTC. Its protein is CATSSAGQQPSNYGYTF.